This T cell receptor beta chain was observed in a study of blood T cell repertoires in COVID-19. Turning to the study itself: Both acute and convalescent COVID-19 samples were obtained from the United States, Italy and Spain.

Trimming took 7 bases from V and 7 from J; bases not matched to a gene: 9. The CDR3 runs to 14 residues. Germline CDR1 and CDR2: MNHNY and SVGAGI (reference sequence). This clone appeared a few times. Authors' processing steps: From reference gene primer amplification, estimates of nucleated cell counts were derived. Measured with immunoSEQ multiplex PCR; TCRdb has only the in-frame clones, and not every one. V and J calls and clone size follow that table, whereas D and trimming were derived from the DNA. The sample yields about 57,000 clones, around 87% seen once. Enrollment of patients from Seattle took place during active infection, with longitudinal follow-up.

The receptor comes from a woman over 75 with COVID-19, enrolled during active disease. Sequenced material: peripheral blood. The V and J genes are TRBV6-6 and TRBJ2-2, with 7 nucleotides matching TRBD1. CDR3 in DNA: TGTGCCAGCACGACCGACAGGGACCTCGGGGAGCTGTTTTTT. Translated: CASTTDRDLGELFF.